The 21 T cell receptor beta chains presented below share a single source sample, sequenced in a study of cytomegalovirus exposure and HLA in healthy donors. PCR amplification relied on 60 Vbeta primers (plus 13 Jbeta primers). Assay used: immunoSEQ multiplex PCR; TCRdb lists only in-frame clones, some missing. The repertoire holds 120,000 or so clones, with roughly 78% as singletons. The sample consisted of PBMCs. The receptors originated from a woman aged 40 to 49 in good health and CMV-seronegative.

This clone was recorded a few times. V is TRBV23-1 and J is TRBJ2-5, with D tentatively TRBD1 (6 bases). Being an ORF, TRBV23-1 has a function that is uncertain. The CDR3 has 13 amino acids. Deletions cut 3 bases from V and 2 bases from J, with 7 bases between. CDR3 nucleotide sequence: TGCGCCAGCAGTCAGGGACATCAAGAGACCCAGTACTTC. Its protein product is CASSQGHQETQYF.

CDR3 coding DNA: TGTGCCAGCAGCCAAAGCCAGGAAACAGGGGGCGGAACTCGGTACAATGAGCAGTTCTTC. It translates to CASSQSQETGGGTRYNEQFF. The J gene is TRBJ2-1, the V gene TRBV2; 9 bases align to TRBD1. After removal of 6 bases from V and 4 bases from J, the junction contained 22 bases not matched to a gene. The germline gives CDR1 SNHLY, CDR2 FYNNEI. The CDR3 totals 20 residues.

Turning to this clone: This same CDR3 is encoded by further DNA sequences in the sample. CDR3 sequence: CASSPDSLYGYTF. The DNA for the CDR3 is TGTGCCAGCTCACCCGACAGCCTCTATGGCTACACCTTC. The V gene is TRBV18, the J gene TRBJ1-2; a possible D gene is TRBD1 (5 bases). Germline V gene sequence: CDR1 KGHSH, CDR2 LQKENI. The CDR3 consists of 13 residues. The germline V and J ends were trimmed by 3 bases and 4 bases, with 9 bases remaining between them.

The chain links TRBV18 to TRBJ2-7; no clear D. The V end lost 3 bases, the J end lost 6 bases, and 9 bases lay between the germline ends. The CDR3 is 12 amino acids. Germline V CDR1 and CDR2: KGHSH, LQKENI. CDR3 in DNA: TGTGCCAGCTCACCTTTGACGGGCGAGCAGTACTTC. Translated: CASSPLTGEQYF.

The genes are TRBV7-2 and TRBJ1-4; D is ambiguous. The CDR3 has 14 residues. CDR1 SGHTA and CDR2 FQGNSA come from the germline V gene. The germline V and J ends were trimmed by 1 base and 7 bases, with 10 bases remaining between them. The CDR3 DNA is TGTGCCAGCAGCTTAGGCGATGCAAGTGAAAAACTGTTTTTT. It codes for CASSLGDASEKLFF.

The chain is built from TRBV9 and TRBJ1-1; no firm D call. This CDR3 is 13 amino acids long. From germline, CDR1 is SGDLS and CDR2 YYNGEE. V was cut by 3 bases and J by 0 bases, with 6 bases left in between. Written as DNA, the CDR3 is TGTGCCAGCAGCGCCAGGATGAACACTGAAGCTTTCTTT. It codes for CASSARMNTEAFF.

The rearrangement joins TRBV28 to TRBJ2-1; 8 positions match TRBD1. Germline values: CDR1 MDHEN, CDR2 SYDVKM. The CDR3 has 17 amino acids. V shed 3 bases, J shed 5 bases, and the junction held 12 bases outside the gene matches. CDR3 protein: CASSFHSGQGSNNEQFF. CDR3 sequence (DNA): TGTGCCAGCAGTTTCCACTCCGGACAGGGATCAAACAATGAGCAGTTCTTC.

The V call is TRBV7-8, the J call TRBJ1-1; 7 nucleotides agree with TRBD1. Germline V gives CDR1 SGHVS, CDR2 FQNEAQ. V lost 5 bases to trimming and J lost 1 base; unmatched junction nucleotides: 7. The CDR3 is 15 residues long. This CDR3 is CASSHRGTENTEAFF. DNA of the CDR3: TGTGCCAGCAGCCACCGCGGGACAGAGAACACTGAAGCTTTCTTT. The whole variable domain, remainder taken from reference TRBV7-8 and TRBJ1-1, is GAGVSQSPRYKVAKRGQDVALRCDPISGHVSLFWYQQALGQGPEFLTYFQNEAQLDKSGLPSDRFFAERPEGSVSTLKIQRTQQEDSAVYLCASSHRGTENTEAFFGQGTRLTVV.

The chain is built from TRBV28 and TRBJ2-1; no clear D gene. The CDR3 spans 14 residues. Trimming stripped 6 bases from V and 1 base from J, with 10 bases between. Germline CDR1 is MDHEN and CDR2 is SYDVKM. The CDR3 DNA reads TGTGCCAGCAGCAAACATAATTCCTACAATGAGCAGTTCTTC. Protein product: CASSKHNSYNEQFF.

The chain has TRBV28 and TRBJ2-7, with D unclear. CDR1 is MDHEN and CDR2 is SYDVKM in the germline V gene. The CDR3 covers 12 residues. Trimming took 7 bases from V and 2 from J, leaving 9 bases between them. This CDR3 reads CASMGTTYEQYF. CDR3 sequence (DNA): TGTGCCAGCATGGGCACAACCTACGAGCAGTACTTC.

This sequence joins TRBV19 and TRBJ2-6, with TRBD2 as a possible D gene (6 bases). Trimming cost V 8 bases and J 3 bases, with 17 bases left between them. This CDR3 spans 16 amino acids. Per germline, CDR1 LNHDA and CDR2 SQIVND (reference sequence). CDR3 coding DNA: TGTGCCAGTCGAAAGCGGAGGCGGGATGGGGCCAACGTCCTGACTTTC. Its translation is CASRKRRRDGANVLTF.

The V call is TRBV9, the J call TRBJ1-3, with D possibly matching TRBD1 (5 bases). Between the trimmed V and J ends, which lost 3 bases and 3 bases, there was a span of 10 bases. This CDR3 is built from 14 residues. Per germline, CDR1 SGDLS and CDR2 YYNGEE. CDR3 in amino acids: CASSADSGGNTIYF. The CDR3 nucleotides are TGTGCCAGCAGCGCCGACAGTGGTGGAAACACCATATATTTT.

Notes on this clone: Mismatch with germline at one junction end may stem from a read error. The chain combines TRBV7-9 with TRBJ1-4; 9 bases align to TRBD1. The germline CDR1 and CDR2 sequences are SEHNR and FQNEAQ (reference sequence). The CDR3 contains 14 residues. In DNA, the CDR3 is TGTTCCAGCAGCCGCGACAGGGGGGATGAAAAACTGTTTTTT. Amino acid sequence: CSSSRDRGDEKLFF.

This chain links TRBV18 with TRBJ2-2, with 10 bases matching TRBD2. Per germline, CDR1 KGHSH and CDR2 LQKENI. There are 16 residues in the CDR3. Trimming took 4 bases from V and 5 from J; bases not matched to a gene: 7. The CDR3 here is CASSLHLLAGTGELFF. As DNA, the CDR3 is TGTGCCAGCTCACTCCACCTACTAGCGGGAACCGGGGAGCTGTTTTTT.

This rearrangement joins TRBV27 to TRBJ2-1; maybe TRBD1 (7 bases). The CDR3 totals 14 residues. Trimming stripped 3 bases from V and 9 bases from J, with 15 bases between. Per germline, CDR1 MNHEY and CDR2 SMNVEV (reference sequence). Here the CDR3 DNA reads TGTGCCAGCAGTTTCGGGGGACAGTGGTCTGAGCAGTTCTTC. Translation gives CASSFGGQWSEQFF.

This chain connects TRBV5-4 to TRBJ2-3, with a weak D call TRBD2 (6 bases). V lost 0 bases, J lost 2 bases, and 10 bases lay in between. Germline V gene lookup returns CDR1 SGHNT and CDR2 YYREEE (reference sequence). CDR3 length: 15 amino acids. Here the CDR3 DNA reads TGTGCCAGCAGCTTGGCGGCGGGAATCACAGATACGCAGTATTTT. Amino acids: CASSLAAGITDTQYF.

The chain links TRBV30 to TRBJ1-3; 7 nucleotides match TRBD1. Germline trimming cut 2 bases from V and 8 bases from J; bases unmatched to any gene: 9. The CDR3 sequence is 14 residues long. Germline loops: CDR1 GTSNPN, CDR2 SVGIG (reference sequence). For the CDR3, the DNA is TGTGCCTGGAGTCCTAAGGGGGCGCGGGACACCATATATTTT. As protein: CAWSPKGARDTIYF.

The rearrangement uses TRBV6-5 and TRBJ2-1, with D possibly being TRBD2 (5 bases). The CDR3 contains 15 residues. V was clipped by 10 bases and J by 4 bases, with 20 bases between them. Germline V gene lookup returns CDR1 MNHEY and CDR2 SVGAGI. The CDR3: CATKPGGPTYNEQFF. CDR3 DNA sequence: TGTGCCACCAAACCTGGAGGCCCGACTTACAATGAGCAGTTCTTC.

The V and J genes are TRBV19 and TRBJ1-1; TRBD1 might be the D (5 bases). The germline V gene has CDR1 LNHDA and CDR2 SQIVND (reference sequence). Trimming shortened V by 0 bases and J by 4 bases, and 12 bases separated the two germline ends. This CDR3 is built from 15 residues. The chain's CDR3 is CASSIEGHSRTEAFF. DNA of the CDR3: TGTGCCAGTAGTATAGAAGGACATTCCCGCACTGAAGCTTTCTTT. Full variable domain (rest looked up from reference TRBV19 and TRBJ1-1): DGGITQSPKYLFRKEGQNVTLSCEQNLNHDAMYWYRQDPGQGLRLIYYSQIVNDFQKGDIAEGYSVSREKKESFPLTVTSAQKNPTAFYLCASSIEGHSRTEAFFGQGTRLTVV.

The CDR3 DNA follows: TGTGCCACCGGGGGGGGAAAAGGGACCCAGTACTTC. Translating it yields CATGGGKGTQYF. The chain links TRBV10-3 to TRBJ2-5, with 8 bases identical to TRBD2. Germline assignment: CDR1 ENHRY and CDR2 SYGVKD. The CDR3 is made up of 12 amino acids. Germline trimming cut 10 bases from V and 7 bases from J; bases unmatched to any gene: 8.

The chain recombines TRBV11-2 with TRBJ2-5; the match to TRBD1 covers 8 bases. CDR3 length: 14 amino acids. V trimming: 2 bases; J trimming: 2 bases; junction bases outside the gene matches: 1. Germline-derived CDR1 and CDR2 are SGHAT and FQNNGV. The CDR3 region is CASSLQGAQETQYF. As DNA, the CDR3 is TGTGCCAGCAGCTTACAGGGGGCTCAAGAGACCCAGTACTTC.